This T cell receptor (beta chain) was captured by sequencing in a study of spatial heterogeneity in lung cancer. At the level of the study: Samples were donated by 72 untreated early-stage non-small cell lung cancer patients. Where present, follow-up PBMC were sequenced a median of roughly two years after resection.

Findings and caveats of the study: Whereas they appeared in blood less at follow-up, ubiquitous expanded tumor TCRs appeared there more at resection.

The ends lost 5 bases at V and 3 bases at J; junction bases unmatched: 9. The length of the CDR3 is 15 residues. CDR1 and CDR2 from the germline V gene are MNHEY and SMNVEV (reference sequence). In this sample, this clonotype turned up many times. Its antigen remains unidentified. Each molecule of TCR cDNA was tagged with one unique molecular identifier. TCRdb fed the 5' RACE reads into MiXCR, producing one record per CDR3 protein. In the table there are under 150,000 distinct CDR3 sequences, 12% of which are singletons. Time point in this sample: blood at routine non-recurrence follow-up after resection. Whole RNA was taken from tumor, nontumor lung or frozen PBMC; it was then sequenced unsorted.

The receptor was isolated from a male donor with early-stage non-small cell lung cancer. V usage is TRBV27 and J usage is TRBJ1-1; TRBD1 aligns across 7 bases. Material: PBMCs, obtained at follow-up. CDR3 protein: CASSPLSTGHTEAFF. The CDR3 DNA reads TGTGCCAGCAGTCCCCTATCGACAGGGCACACTGAAGCTTTCTTT.